The text below deals with one TCR beta chain. This receptor's antigen is unknown. No clone much larger than this one lies a single base away; base qualities are absent. TCRbeta CDR3 regions were amplified from genomic DNA using the immunoSEQ Assay, a bias-controlled multiplex PCR. As for how the authors treated the data: The number of nucleated cells in each sample was estimated from the amplification of reference gene primers within the assay. To quantify the absolute abundance of each unique TCRbeta CDR3 rearrangement, sequence reads were collapsed and filtered. For each sample, productive Simpson clonality was calculated as the square root of Simpson's diversity index across productive rearrangements. In TCRdb, the immuneACCESS table is reduced to in-frame sequences with V and J assigned. These tables do not hold every clone; where another copy was compared, an unresolved V gene accounts for under half, and the others remain unexplained. D and trimming come from the DNA, and the V and J calls and clone size come from that table. Here the sample has about 58,000 clones; more than 65% occur a single time. The ten largest make up roughly a tenth of the sample.

The record originates from a study of blood T cell repertoires in COVID-19 (dated by TCRdb to the early 2020s). In the study overall: The collaborator samples originated in the United States, Italy and Spain and spanned the acute and convalescent phases of COVID-19. The material from the prospective study consisted of cDNA or gDNA derived from T cells, B-cell-depleted T cells, or PBMCs. Subjects who had been exposed to COVID-19, were actively infected with it, or had recovered from it provided the deeply sampled blood TCRbeta repertoires that made up the dataset. The repertoires were made available in a free public database intended to serve as a resource for research on the immune response to SARS-CoV-2. The samples were drawn from the first 160 participants of the ongoing ImmuneRACE study and from more than 1,000 subjects provided by 6 global collaborators. A de-identified subject ID, COVID-19 status, age in years and sex were almost always included in the sample metadata. Where available, HLA class I and class II types were taken from metadata supplied by the sample provider and were not determined by assay-based typing.

In Seattle, one collaborating source enrolled patients while the infection was active and tracked those patients longitudinally over the course of disease. Whole blood was collected in K2EDTA tubes by collaborating institutions according to the institutions' own protocols. For TCRbeta analysis, collaborator samples were shipped as frozen whole blood, as isolated PBMCs, or as DNA extracted from either sample type. Overall results and qualifications from the work: How much clinical and demographic metadata was included differed by source and by participant, and the metadata was provided uncurated.

The sequenced sample consisted of peripheral blood. This TCR was recovered from a man older than 75 with COVID-19, enrolled during active disease.

The DNA sequence follows: TGTGCCAGCAGCCCCTACGAGGGCACGGGCAATCAGCCCCAGCATTTT. It specifies CASSPYEGTGNQPQHF. This chain is built from TRBV7-8 and TRBJ1-5; no D gene can be assigned with confidence. CDR1 and CDR2 are drawn from the germline V gene: SGHVS, FQNEAQ. Cut back by 5 bases and 2 bases, the V and J ends lie 16 bases apart. The CDR3, from cysteine to phenylalanine, totals 16 residues. Only the CDR3 portion is preserved as DNA: 48 bases, with reading frame beginning at the first base. With the portions outside the CDR3 filled from the reference TRBV7-8 and TRBJ1-5 genes, the complete variable region becomes GAGVSQSPRYKVAKRGQDVALRCDPISGHVSLFWYQQALGQGPEFLTYFQNEAQLDKSGLPSDRFFAERPEGSVSTLKIQRTQQEDSAVYLCASSPYEGTGNQPQHFGDGTRLSIL.